Listed below are T cell receptor beta chains from one sample, sequenced in a study of shared clonotypes between healthy human individuals. Here immunoSEQ multiplex PCR was the method, and the copy in TCRdb shows in-frame clones only, minus some. Among roughly 2.2 million clones listed, over 85% were seen once. The sequencing sample was made of naive CD4+ T cells from PBMCs. These receptors came from a young man in good health. Some clones in this sample may be carry-over from other donors' samples. Each CDR3 is given without its conserved first and last residue.

TRBJ1-4	TRBV6-1	ASRETAEGEKLF
TRBJ2-5	TRBV5-4	ASSLLAGQETQY
TRBJ2-3	TRBV5-1	ASKDPGQGAGRSTDTQY
TRBJ2-3	TRBV9	ASSAGQLLTDTQY
TRBJ2-7	TRBV30	AWSIPLAYEQY
TRBJ2-7	TRBV7-9	ASTTSGTAYEQY
TRBJ2-7	TRBV29-1	SVADRGGFEQY
TRBJ1-3	TRBV5-1	ASSFRGTSSGNTIY
TRBJ1-3	TRBV6-5	ASSYTSSKSGNTIY
TRBJ2-1	TRBV5-4	ASSPTGTSGTYNEQF
TRBJ1-4	TRBV25-1	ASSRPNEKLF
TRBJ2-1	TRBV6-6	ASSSRLADSYNEQF
TRBJ2-7	TRBV5-1	ASSDGTSVYEQY
TRBJ1-5	TRBV18	ASSPDRGVQPQH
TRBJ1-4	TRBV7-2	ASSSGPNEKLF
TRBJ2-5	TRBV7-7	ASSSGHQETQY
TRBJ1-1	TRBV5-1	ASNPGNLGTEAF
TRBJ1-3	TRBV25-1	ASSGSNSGNTIY
TRBJ1-1	TRBV7-6	ASSPGWTGRNTEAF
TRBJ2-7	TRBV18	ASSPTGDFYYEQY
TRBJ2-7	TRBV29-1	SVAGSTYEQY
TRBJ2-1	TRBV7-9	ASSPFSGGAGSGQF
TRBJ2-7	TRBV15	ATSREARTEQY
TRBJ1-4	TRBV7-9	ASSQQVSGLF
TRBJ2-3	TRBV29-1	SVVLAGTDTQY
TRBJ2-2	TRBV5-1	ASNEGISKTGELF
TRBJ2-7	TRBV4-1	ASSQNRGPYEQY
TRBJ2-6	TRBV19	ASSSSAAGANVLT
TRBJ2-3	TRBV5-1	ASSSLAGGADTQY
TRBJ1-4	TRBV5-1	ASSLGEGKPTNEKLF
TRBJ2-7	TRBV27	ASKPPTKGQGRYEQY
TRBJ2-3	TRBV28	ASSLFLVDTQY
TRBJ2-1	TRBV21-1	ASMNGGHEQF
TRBJ2-1	TRBV9	ASSVLTSGGLGEQF
TRBJ2-1	TRBV18	ASSLLRGSSYNEQF
TRBJ2-7	TRBV28	ASRTEGPYSEQY
TRBJ1-6	TRBV5-1	ASSPGTVNSPLH
TRBJ1-5	TRBV4-1	ASSQDLGDQPQH
TRBJ1-3	TRBV7-9	ASSQTGSGNTIY
TRBJ1-2	TRBV7-9	ASSSAFGAVYGYT